These 19 T cell receptor beta chains came from one sample sequenced in a study of cytomegalovirus exposure and HLA in healthy donors. The PCR made use of 60 Vbeta and 13 Jbeta primers. Measured with immunoSEQ multiplex PCR; TCRdb has only the in-frame clones, and not every one. This sample contains roughly 100,000 clones. The sample consisted of PBMCs. The receptors shown here come from a woman aged 25 to 45 in good health and CMV-seronegative.

J is TRBJ1-3 and V is TRBV28, with a possible D match to TRBD1 (5 bases). V lost 7 bases and J lost 4, with 14 bases in between. The CDR3 runs to 14 residues. Germline lookup yields CDR1 MDHEN and CDR2 SYDVKM. The CDR3 nucleotides are TGTGCCAGCATCTTGGGGGGTTCAGGAAACACCATATATTTT. It translates to CASILGGSGNTIYF. Using reference TRBV28 and TRBJ1-3 for the parts outside the CDR3, the full variable domain is DVKVTQSSRYLVKRTGEKVFLECVQDMDHENMFWYRQDPGLGLRLIYFSYDVKMKEKGDIPEGYSVSREKKERFSLILESASTNQTSMYLCASILGGSGNTIYFGEGSWLTVV.

The CDR3 is CASSGDSSETQYF. The CDR3 DNA sequence: TGTGCCAGCAGCGGGGACAGTTCGGAGACCCAGTACTTC. The chain uses TRBV5-6 and TRBJ2-5; 7 positions agree with TRBD1. After removal of 4 bases from V and 5 bases from J, the junction contained 5 bases not matched to a gene. Germline CDR1 SGHDT, CDR2 YYEEEE. The CDR3 sequence is 13 residues long.

The chain links TRBV5-1 to TRBJ1-6, with no clear D. Per the germline V gene, CDR1 is SGHRS and CDR2 is YFSETQ. V lost 4 bases to trimming and J lost 8 bases, with 19 bases between them. The CDR3 is 16 residues long. The CDR3 DNA follows: TGCGCCAGCAGCCCCCGCCCCCCGCGGGAAGATTCACCCCTCCACTTT. Translating it yields CASSPRPPREDSPLHF.

The chain combines TRBV27 with TRBJ1-2, with 7 bases fitting TRBD1. After removal of 7 bases from V and 7 bases from J, the junction contained 6 bases not matched to a gene. The CDR3 is 12 amino acids. The V gene's germline CDR1 is MNHEY and CDR2 SMNVEV (reference sequence). This CDR3 reads CASTTGDRGYTF. The DNA of the CDR3 is TGTGCCAGCACCACAGGGGACCGTGGCTACACCTTC.

This chain links TRBV6-1 with TRBJ1-3; no firm D call. The germline V and J ends were trimmed by 2 bases and 0 bases, with 8 bases remaining between them. CDR1 is MNHNS, CDR2 SASEGT, per germline. The CDR3 loop spans 15 amino acids. The CDR3 coding sequence is TGTGCCAGCAGTGAATATGGAGGCTCTGGAAACACCATATATTTT. It is translated as CASSEYGGSGNTIYF.

This chain uses TRBV6-5 with TRBJ1-2; 9 bases map to TRBD1. Germline V gene lookup returns CDR1 MNHEY and CDR2 SVGAGI. This CDR3 is 15 amino acids long. The J segment lost 10 bases and the V segment lost 0 bases, leaving 9 bases of the junction unmatched. The CDR3 sequence is CASSYSRRTGASYTF. The CDR3 DNA reads as TGTGCCAGCAGTTACTCTCGAAGGACAGGGGCTTCCTACACCTTC.

The chain joins TRBV14 to TRBJ1-1; possibly TRBD1 for D (5 bases). This CDR3 has 15 residues. Germline V gene data show CDR1 as SGHDN and CDR2 as FVKESK. The V gene lost 0 bases and the J gene lost 1 base, with 9 bases spanning the gap. The CDR3 sequence is CASSQDRAWNTEAFF. The DNA of the CDR3 is TGTGCCAGCAGCCAAGACAGGGCTTGGAACACTGAAGCTTTCTTT. Variable domain in full (rest from reference TRBV14 and TRBJ1-1): EAGVTQFPSHSVIEKGQTVTLRCDPISGHDNLYWYRRVMGKEIKFLLHFVKESKQDESGMPNNRFLAERTGGTYSTLKVQPAELEDSGVYFCASSQDRAWNTEAFFGQGTRLTVV.

The rearrangement joins TRBV5-4 to TRBJ2-1, with D maybe TRBD2 (5 bases). The ends were cut back, 0 bases at V and 10 bases at J, with 11 bases in the middle. Per the germline V gene, CDR1 is SGHNT and CDR2 is YYREEE (reference sequence). This CDR3 spans 13 amino acids. CDR3 in DNA: TGTGCCAGCAGCTTGGTGACTACCATGGAGCAGTTCTTC. Amino acid sequence: CASSLVTTMEQFF.

The rearrangement joins TRBV28 to TRBJ2-7, with D possibly TRBD2 on 6 matching bases. The V end was cut by 7 bases, the J end by 0 bases, with 13 bases between. The length of the CDR3 is 14 residues. Per the germline V gene, CDR1 is MDHEN and CDR2 is SYDVKM. CDR3 DNA sequence: TGTGCCAGCACTTCCAGCGGGTCCTCCTACGAGCAGTACTTC. Residues: CASTSSGSSYEQYF.

The chain joins TRBV11-2 to TRBJ2-7, with D perhaps matching TRBD1 (6 bases). CDR3 length: 13 residues. V gave up 0 bases and J gave up 5 bases, with 8 bases separating them. The V gene's germline CDR1 is SGHAT and CDR2 FQNNGV. The CDR3 region has the DNA TGTGCCAGCAGCTTAGAAACAGGGAACGAGCAGTACTTC. Translating gives CASSLETGNEQYF.

Points on this clone: One end of the junction varies from germline; a read error may be responsible. This chain uses TRBV2 with TRBJ2-1; 10 nucleotides line up with TRBD2. This CDR3 has 14 residues. The germline gives CDR1 SNHLY, CDR2 FYNNEI. The CDR3 nucleotides are TGTGCTAGCAGTGATACTAGCGGGAACAATGAGCAGTTCTTC. Translation gives CASSDTSGNNEQFF.

V gene TRBV7-3 combines with J gene TRBJ2-1, with D perhaps matching TRBD2 (6 bases). In germline, CDR1 is SGHTA, CDR2 FQGTGA. There are 15 residues in the CDR3. V shed 0 bases and J shed 8 bases, with 14 bases lying between them. DNA of the CDR3: TGTGCCAGCAGCTTAACAGCCCGGGAGCTCGATGAGCAGTTCTTC. It yields the protein CASSLTARELDEQFF. Full variable domain (missing parts from reference TRBV7-3 and TRBJ2-1): GAGVSQTPSNKVTEKGKYVELRCDPISGHTALYWYRQSLGQGPEFLIYFQGTGAADDSGLPNDRFFAVRPEGSVSTLKIQRTERGDSAVYLCASSLTARELDEQFFGPGTRLTVL.

This chain connects TRBV27 to TRBJ2-6, with 11 bases lining up with TRBD1. Unmatched junction bases numbered 7, after V lost 5 bases and J lost 4 bases. Per germline, CDR1 MNHEY and CDR2 SMNVEV (reference sequence). The CDR3 sequence is 17 residues long. The CDR3 region is CASSTGQGASGANVLTF. CDR3 sequence (DNA): TGTGCCAGCAGTACTGGACAGGGGGCATCAGGGGCCAACGTCCTGACTTTC.

The genes are TRBV18 and TRBJ2-3, with 7 bases matching TRBD2. CDR1 KGHSH and CDR2 LQKENI come from the germline V gene. The CDR3 is 14 amino acids. Trimming cost V 5 bases and J 5 bases; bases outside gene matches: 7. CDR3 sequence (DNA): TGTGCCAGCTCATTCGGACTAGACGGAGATACGCAGTATTTT. Its protein is CASSFGLDGDTQYF.

V is TRBV30 and J is TRBJ2-3, with a tentative D call TRBD2 (7 bases). The CDR3 runs to 14 residues. The germline gives CDR1 GTSNPN, CDR2 SVGIG (reference sequence). V shed 5 bases and J shed 5 bases, with 17 bases lying between them. The CDR3 DNA is TGTGCCTGGTCTAGAGGGGGGGCCGGAGATACGCAGTATTTT. As protein: CAWSRGGAGDTQYF.

The chain is built from TRBV7-6 and TRBJ2-5; 7 bases match TRBD1. The ends lost 3 bases at V and 2 bases at J; junction bases unmatched: 3. Germline lookup yields CDR1 SGHVS and CDR2 FNYEAQ. The CDR3 contains 14 residues. CDR3 region: CASSFGTEQETQYF. The CDR3, as DNA: TGTGCCAGCAGCTTCGGGACAGAGCAAGAGACCCAGTACTTC.

The chain joins TRBV7-9 to TRBJ1-6; maybe TRBD1 (6 bases). Trimming cost V 1 base and J 7 bases, with 11 bases left between them. The CDR3 loop spans 15 amino acids. CDR1 SEHNR and CDR2 FQNEAQ come from the germline V gene (reference sequence). The DNA of the CDR3 is TGTGCCAGCAGCTTAGAGGTGGGACACAATTCACCCCTCCACTTT. Amino acid sequence: CASSLEVGHNSPLHF.

The chain is built from TRBV16 and TRBJ1-2; D call uncertain. This CDR3 has 16 amino acids. Trimming left V 0 bases short and J 4 bases short, with 15 bases between. The germline CDR1 and CDR2 sequences are KGHSY and FQNENV. The CDR3 nucleotides are TGTGCCAGCAGCCAATCAAGTCAGTATGATTTCTATGGCTACACCTTC. It codes for CASSQSSQYDFYGYTF.

The rearrangement links TRBV29-1 to TRBJ2-3; no clear D. CDR1 and CDR2 from the germline V gene are SQVTM and ANQGSEA. This CDR3 comprises 13 residues. V was clipped by 6 bases and J by 1 base, with 11 bases between them. The CDR3 here is CSVAEPGTDTQYF. Written as DNA, the CDR3 is TGCAGCGTGGCGGAACCTGGCACAGATACGCAGTATTTT.